Sequencing of this TCR beta chain was carried out in a study of glioma-infiltrating T cells after dendritic cell vaccination. Assay: immunoSEQ multiplex PCR; the TCRdb copy retains only in-frame clones and omits some. The sample has under 100,000 clones, about 79% seen once. In germline, CDR1 is KGHSH, CDR2 LQKENI. Unmatched junction bases numbered 5, after V lost 0 bases and J lost 4 bases. The CDR3 loop spans 15 amino acids. The chain recombines TRBV18 with TRBJ1-1; 7 bases line up with TRBD1. The sample consisted of blood, taken before dendritic cell vaccination. The TCR comes from a human donor with glioblastoma. The DNA of the CDR3 is TGTGCCAGCTCACCACCGACAGGGTCTCCCACTGAAGCTTTCTTT. It is translated as CASSPPTGSPTEAFF.